Below are 25 T cell receptor beta chains sequenced from a single sample in a study of blood T cell repertoires in COVID-19. Clones were sequenced by immunoSEQ multiplex PCR, and TCRdb holds only the in-frame ones, with some missing. The data show under 250,000 clones, around 90% seen once. Material for sequencing was peripheral blood. These receptors all stem from an elderly man with acute or convalescent COVID-19.

This chain connects TRBV6-5 to TRBJ2-1, with a tentative D call TRBD1 (6 bases). The CDR3 runs to 14 residues. V lost 7 bases, J lost 3 bases, and 13 bases lay in between. The germline V gene has CDR1 MNHEY and CDR2 SVGAGI. The CDR3 here is CASTRGGFYNEQFF. The CDR3 DNA reads TGTGCCAGCACCAGGGGTGGATTCTACAATGAGCAGTTCTTC.

The rearrangement joins TRBV7-2 to TRBJ1-5; 7 positions match TRBD1. V shed 0 bases and J 6 bases; nucleotides not matched to a gene: 5. CDR1 is SGHTA, CDR2 FQGNSA, per germline. The CDR3 is 15 residues long. DNA for the CDR3: TGTGCCAGCAGCTTAGCGACAGGGATCGGTCAGCCCCAGCATTTT. It codes for CASSLATGIGQPQHF. Variable domain in full (rest from reference TRBV7-2 and TRBJ1-5): GAGVSQSPSNKVTEKGKDVELRCDPISGHTALYWYRQSLGQGLEFLIYFQGNSAPDKSGLPSDRFSAERTGGSVSTLTIQRTQQEDSAVYLCASSLATGIGQPQHFGDGTRLSIL.

V is TRBV6-2 or TRBV6-3 and J is TRBJ1-2; 7 bases are a match to TRBD1. Germline-derived CDR1 and CDR2 are MNHEY and SVGEGT. CDR3 length: 14 amino acids. V shed 6 bases, J shed 4 bases, and the junction held 8 bases outside the gene matches. CDR3 sequence (DNA): TGTGCCAGCAGCAGGACAGGACGGGGCTATGGCTACACCTTC. It translates to CASSRTGRGYGYTF.

The chain links TRBV11-2 to TRBJ2-4; TRBD2 matches at 9 bases. Germline-derived CDR1 and CDR2 are SGHAT and FQNNGV. The CDR3 covers 15 residues. V trimming: 5 bases; J trimming: 9 bases; junction bases outside the gene matches: 11. The CDR3 region has the DNA TGTGCCAGCAGCATAGCGGGAGAGGGGGGGAGCATTCAGTACTTC. Translated: CASSIAGEGGSIQYF.

The chain joins TRBV19 to TRBJ2-7; 7 bases are a match to TRBD1. CDR1 and CDR2 (germline): LNHDA, SQIVND (reference sequence). The CDR3 spans 14 residues. Trimming removed 5 bases from V and 3 bases from J; junction bases left unmatched: 7. The CDR3: CASSLKTGYYEQYF. CDR3 coding DNA: TGTGCCAGTAGTCTCAAGACAGGGTACTACGAGCAGTACTTC.

In its sample, this clone was seen once. The chain is built from TRBV12-3 or TRBV12-4 and TRBJ2-7; D might be TRBD1 (5 bases). Trimming removed 6 bases from V and 6 bases from J, with 12 bases in between. CDR3 length: 12 amino acids. The CDR3 region is CASSPRVGEQYF. The CDR3 DNA is TGTGCCAGCAGCCCCAGGGTTGGCGAGCAGTACTTC.

The V call is TRBV20-1, the J call TRBJ1-2; D uncertain. The CDR3 extends over 10 amino acids. V was cut by 7 bases and J by 1 base, with 4 bases left in between. CDR1 is DFQATT and CDR2 is SNEGSKA in the germline V gene (reference sequence). The CDR3 sequence: CSVLNYGYTF. As DNA, the CDR3 is TGCAGTGTCCTTAACTATGGCTACACCTTC.

The gene calls are TRBV5-1 and TRBJ1-5; D gene uncertain. The CDR3 has 16 amino acids. Trimming pared 0 bases from V and 0 bases from J, leaving 10 bases between. Germline CDR1 reads SGHRS; CDR2 reads YFSETQ. Here the CDR3 reads CASSLGAAGSNQPQHF. The CDR3, as DNA: TGCGCCAGCAGCTTGGGGGCAGCGGGTAGCAATCAGCCCCAGCATTTT.

The J gene is TRBJ1-5, the V gene TRBV6-6, with a weak D call TRBD1 (6 bases). Germline CDR1 and CDR2: MNHNY and SVGAGI (reference sequence). Between the trimmed V and J ends, which lost 1 base and 3 bases, there was a span of 10 bases. This CDR3 contains 15 residues. The CDR3 region is CASSYFRTDNQPQHF. CDR3 nucleotide sequence: TGTGCCAGCAGTTACTTTCGGACAGACAATCAGCCCCAGCATTTT.

The chain recombines TRBV7-2 with TRBJ1-3; D is ambiguous. This CDR3 has 14 residues. With 2 bases removed from V and 2 bases from J, the gap between germline ends came to 7 bases. Germline CDR1 is SGHTA and CDR2 is FQGNSA. The CDR3 reads CASSLSGAGNTIYF. The CDR3 nucleotides are TGTGCCAGCAGCTTAAGCGGGGCTGGAAACACCATATATTTT.

J is TRBJ1-5 and V is TRBV6-5; 9 nucleotides align to TRBD1. V trimming: 5 bases; J trimming: 4 bases; junction bases outside the gene matches: 6. The CDR3 spans 15 residues. Per the germline V gene, CDR1 is MNHEY and CDR2 is SVGAGI. CDR3 sequence reads: CASSLDRGSNQPQHF. The CDR3 region has the DNA TGTGCCAGCAGTCTGGACAGGGGCTCTAATCAGCCCCAGCATTTT.

The rearrangement links TRBV4-3 to TRBJ1-2, with D perhaps TRBD1 (5 bases). The CDR3 contains 16 residues. The germline V and J ends were trimmed by 0 bases and 0 bases, with 11 bases remaining between them. CDR1 is LGHNA and CDR2 is YSLEER in the germline V gene. The CDR3 DNA sequence: TGCGCCAGCAGCCAAGATGGGGCGACCGCTAACTATGGCTACACCTTC. The encoded protein is CASSQDGATANYGYTF.

V is TRBV10-3 and J is TRBJ1-1; TRBD1 matches at 12 bases. The CDR3 runs to 16 residues. The junction had 7 bases not matched to a gene; V was cut back by 0 bases and J by 8 bases. Germline loops: CDR1 ENHRY, CDR2 SYGVKD. CDR3 DNA: TGTGCCATCAGTGAGTCGATGGGACAGGGGGCCCAGGAAGCTTTCTTT. As protein: CAISESMGQGAQEAFF.

In this sample, this clone turned up once. The rearrangement uses TRBV6-2 or TRBV6-3 and TRBJ1-1; no clear D. Germline V lookup: CDR1 MNHEY, CDR2 SVGEGT. This CDR3 comprises 15 residues. The V end was cut by 5 bases, the J end by 2 bases, with 15 bases between. In DNA, the CDR3 is TGTGCCAGCAGTGGGCGACGTGGGTATAACACTGAAGCTTTCTTT. Protein sequence: CASSGRRGYNTEAFF.

The chain uses TRBV5-1 and TRBJ2-2; the D gene is possibly TRBD2 (6 bases). Germline assignment: CDR1 SGHRS and CDR2 YFSETQ. Trimming cost V 2 bases and J 0 bases, with 11 bases left between them. The CDR3 runs 16 residues. The CDR3 spells CASSFGVAANTGELFF. CDR3 nucleotides: TGCGCCAGCAGCTTCGGGGTAGCGGCGAACACCGGGGAGCTGTTTTTT.

CDR3 nucleotide sequence: TGTGCCAGCTCACCATTGGAGCGGGGGGGCAGTAGTTACGAGCAGTACTTC. This codes for CASSPLERGGSSYEQYF. J is TRBJ2-7 and V is TRBV18, with TRBD2 matching over 10 bases. Germline V gene data show CDR1 as KGHSH and CDR2 as LQKENI. CDR3 length: 17 amino acids. V lost 2 bases, J lost 4 bases, and 11 bases stayed unmatched.

The V call is TRBV7-9, the J call TRBJ2-3; TRBD1 matches 9 bases. Per the germline V gene, CDR1 is SEHNR and CDR2 is FQNEAQ (reference sequence). The CDR3 length is 15 residues. V trimming: 1 base; J trimming: 6 bases; junction bases outside the gene matches: 5. CDR3 loop: CASSLGDRVLDTQYF. In DNA, the CDR3 is TGTGCCAGCAGCTTAGGGGACAGGGTCTTGGATACGCAGTATTTT. The full variable domain, in which reference TRBV7-9 and TRBJ2-3 provide the parts outside the CDR3, is DTGVSQNPRHKITKRGQNVTFRCDPISEHNRLYWYRQTLGQGPEFLTYFQNEAQLEKSRLLSDRFSAERPKGSFSTLEIQRTEQGDSAMYLCASSLGDRVLDTQYFGPGTRLTVL.

The sample holds a few counts of this clone. The V call is TRBV9, the J call TRBJ1-2; 8 positions agree with TRBD1. The germline V gene encodes CDR1 SGDLS and CDR2 YYNGEE. V gave up 0 bases and J gave up 7 bases; unmatched junction bases: 8. The CDR3 is 15 amino acids. This CDR3 reads CASSVGDAGTGGYTF. The CDR3 DNA reads TGTGCCAGCAGCGTAGGAGACGCCGGGACAGGTGGCTACACCTTC.

The chain is built from TRBV28 and TRBJ2-1; 11 nucleotides align to TRBD2. J lost 15 bases, V lost 5 bases, and 6 bases had no gene match. CDR3 size: 12 residues. Germline V gives CDR1 MDHEN, CDR2 SYDVKM. This CDR3 is CASSLGLAGGFF. The DNA for the CDR3 is TGTGCCAGCAGTCTCGGACTAGCGGGCGGGTTCTTC.

This chain uses TRBV2 with TRBJ1-5; 8 bases agree with TRBD1. The germline V gene has CDR1 SNHLY and CDR2 FYNNEI. V gave up 7 bases and J gave up 5 bases; unmatched junction bases: 13. CDR3 length: 16 residues. CDR3 region: CASIPRRQGIDQPQHF. The CDR3 nucleotides are TGTGCCAGCATTCCTCGGAGACAGGGGATAGATCAGCCCCAGCATTTT. Full variable domain (missing parts from reference TRBV2 and TRBJ1-5): EPEVTQTPSHQVTQMGQEVILRCVPISNHLYFYWYRQILGQKVEFLVSFYNNEISEKSEIFDDQFSVERPDGSNFTLKIRSTKLEDSAMYFCASIPRRQGIDQPQHFGDGTRLSIL.

The rearrangement links TRBV7-2 to TRBJ2-7, with a tentative D call TRBD1 (6 bases). This CDR3 is 13 amino acids long. V was shortened by 6 bases and J by 5 bases, with 14 bases between the two germline ends. Germline CDR1 is SGHTA and CDR2 is FQGNSA. Here the CDR3 DNA reads TGTGCCAGCAGGTCCACAGGGTCAGACGAGCAGTACTTC. Amino acids: CASRSTGSDEQYF.

This chain joins TRBV10-3 and TRBJ1-4; D ambiguous. Per germline, CDR1 ENHRY and CDR2 SYGVKD. Trimming shortened V by 0 bases and J by 6 bases, and 5 bases separated the two germline ends. The CDR3 runs to 13 residues. For the CDR3, the DNA is TGTGCCATCAGTGAGTCCCCTGATGAAAAACTGTTTTTT. Its translation: CAISESPDEKLFF.

V is TRBV14 and J is TRBJ1-1; D remains ambiguous. The CDR3 runs 16 residues. CDR1 and CDR2 from the germline V gene are SGHDN and FVKESK. Trimming removed 0 bases from V and 1 base from J, with 12 bases in between. CDR3 bases: TGTGCCAGCAGCCAAGATCTAGGAGAGGGGAACACTGAAGCTTTCTTT. Protein sequence: CASSQDLGEGNTEAFF.

The V and J genes are TRBV7-9 and TRBJ2-4; D gene uncertain. Germline CDR1 SEHNR, CDR2 FQNEAQ (reference sequence). V lost 4 bases and J lost 0, with 7 bases in between. The CDR3 totals 14 residues. CDR3 residues: CASSSDLAKNIQYF. In DNA form, the CDR3 reads TGTGCCAGCAGCTCAGATCTAGCCAAAAACATTCAGTACTTC.

The CDR3 region is CASSLDYRSTYEQYF. The CDR3 DNA reads as TGTGCCAGCAGCTTAGACTACAGGTCCACCTACGAGCAGTACTTC. The V gene is TRBV7-2, the J gene TRBJ2-7, with D maybe TRBD1 (5 bases). In germline, CDR1 is SGHTA, CDR2 FQGNSA. V was pared by 1 base and J by 2 bases, with 12 bases between. The CDR3 is 15 residues long.